The 11 T cell receptor beta chains given below trace back to one sample, sequenced in a study of blood T cells in healthy people across ages. Combining a sample-barcoded 5' primer with a J-beta primer mix, a second PCR ran for roughly 7 to 12 cycles. TCRdb used MiXCR to reprocess the 5' RACE reads, holding one entry per CDR3 protein. Of fewer than 1,000,000 distinct CDR3 sequences in the sample, about 45% were seen once. Material for sequencing was blood. All receptors derive from a man older than 75 in good health.

The rearrangement joins TRBV6-2 or TRBV6-3 to TRBJ2-1; possibly TRBD2 for D (6 bases). CDR1 is MNHEY and CDR2 is SVGEGT in the germline V gene. This CDR3 has 16 amino acids. CDR3 protein: CATSRAGTGAYNEQFF. The DNA for the CDR3 is TGTGCTACGTCCAGGGCGGGAACCGGGGCCTACAATGAGCAGTTCTTC.

The rearrangement joins TRBV28 to TRBJ2-3, with D hard to call. Trimming took off 6 bases at V and 3 bases at J, with 16 bases between the two ends. The germline V gene has CDR1 MDHEN and CDR2 SYDVKM. This CDR3 is 15 amino acids long. CDR3: CASRLAHVGTDTQYF. The CDR3 DNA reads TGTGCCAGCAGGCTGGCCCACGTGGGGACAGATACGCAGTATTTT.

This clonotype was observed a single time. The chain couples TRBV5-5 to TRBJ2-1, with TRBD1 matching over 8 bases. Germline V gene data show CDR1 as SGHKS and CDR2 as YYEKEE (reference sequence). V lost 4 bases and J lost 3; bases outside the gene matches: 6. CDR3 size: 15 residues. The CDR3 is CASSLTGQVYNEQFF. In nucleotides, the CDR3 is TGTGCCAGCAGCCTCACGGGACAGGTCTACAATGAGCAGTTCTTC.

This clonotype was observed a few times. This sequence joins TRBV7-2 and TRBJ2-1, with unresolved D. CDR3 length equals 14 residues. Germline V CDR1 and CDR2: SGHTA, FQGNSA. Trimming left V 1 base short and J 2 bases short, with 6 bases between. For the CDR3, the DNA is TGTGCCAGCAGCTTAGGGGCCACCTACAATGAGCAGTTCTTC. It specifies CASSLGATYNEQFF.

This clonotype was detected only once. V is TRBV29-1 and J is TRBJ1-1, with D uncertain. The CDR3 runs to 10 residues. Germline CDR1 and CDR2: SQVTM and ANQGSEA. The V gene lost 7 bases and the J gene lost 11 bases, with 14 bases spanning the gap. CDR3 residues: CSAGAAAAFF. The CDR3, as DNA: TGCAGCGCCGGTGCGGCCGCCGCTTTCTTT.

The rearrangement links TRBV5-1 to TRBJ2-3, with 7 bases lining up with TRBD2. V lost 0 bases, J lost 4 bases, and 11 bases stayed unmatched. Germline V gives CDR1 SGHRS, CDR2 YFSETQ. This CDR3 has 17 residues. CDR3 nucleotides: TGCGCCAGCAGCTTGGAAGGGCTAGCGGTTATGTCAGATACGCAGTATTTT. It codes for CASSLEGLAVMSDTQYF.

The rearrangement uses TRBV29-1 and TRBJ2-3; tentative D call: TRBD2 (5 bases). The CDR3 is 12 residues long. V lost 4 bases and J 5 bases, leaving 10 bases between the germline ends. CDR1 and CDR2 from the germline V gene are SQVTM and ANQGSEA. DNA for the CDR3: TGCAGCGTTGTAGGGAGTGGAGATACGCAGTATTTT. It codes for CSVVGSGDTQYF.

A few counts support this clonotype. The rearrangement uses TRBV20-1 and TRBJ2-1; D ambiguous. Near its end, the DNA agrees better with TRBJ2-7, so the J call may be wrong. Germline CDR1 is DFQATT and CDR2 is SNEGSKA (reference sequence). The CDR3 runs to 16 residues. The CDR3 protein is CSARDRVRNSYNEQYF. The CDR3 nucleotides read TGCAGTGCTAGAGATCGTGTCAGAAACTCCTACAATGAGCAGTACTTC.

The genes are TRBV20-1 and TRBJ1-2; D is uncertain. The CDR3 extends over 14 amino acids. Germline CDR1 DFQATT, CDR2 SNEGSKA (reference sequence). Deletions cut 4 bases from V and 2 bases from J, with 14 bases between. CDR3 amino acids: CSAIQNDENYGYTF. The DNA for the CDR3 is TGCAGTGCTATTCAGAATGACGAGAACTATGGCTACACCTTC.

The table lists this clonotype with a few counts. This chain uses TRBV20-1 with TRBJ1-2; unclear D gene. CDR3 length: 14 amino acids. The V end was cut by 4 bases, the J end by 4 bases, with 16 bases between. CDR1 is DFQATT, CDR2 SNEGSKA, per germline (reference sequence). Here the CDR3 DNA reads TGCAGTGCTAACTCGGGCAACAGTGGCTATGGCTACACCTTC. It encodes CSANSGNSGYGYTF.

The chain couples TRBV7-2 to TRBJ2-1, with D perhaps given as TRBD1 or TRBD2 (5 bases each). Trimming took 5 bases from V and 4 from J, leaving 15 bases between them. Germline CDR1 is SGHTA and CDR2 is FQGNSA. The CDR3 loop spans 15 amino acids. The CDR3 loop is CASSIEGQVYNEQFF. CDR3 DNA: TGTGCCAGCAGCATTGAGGGGCAGGTGTACAATGAGCAGTTCTTC.